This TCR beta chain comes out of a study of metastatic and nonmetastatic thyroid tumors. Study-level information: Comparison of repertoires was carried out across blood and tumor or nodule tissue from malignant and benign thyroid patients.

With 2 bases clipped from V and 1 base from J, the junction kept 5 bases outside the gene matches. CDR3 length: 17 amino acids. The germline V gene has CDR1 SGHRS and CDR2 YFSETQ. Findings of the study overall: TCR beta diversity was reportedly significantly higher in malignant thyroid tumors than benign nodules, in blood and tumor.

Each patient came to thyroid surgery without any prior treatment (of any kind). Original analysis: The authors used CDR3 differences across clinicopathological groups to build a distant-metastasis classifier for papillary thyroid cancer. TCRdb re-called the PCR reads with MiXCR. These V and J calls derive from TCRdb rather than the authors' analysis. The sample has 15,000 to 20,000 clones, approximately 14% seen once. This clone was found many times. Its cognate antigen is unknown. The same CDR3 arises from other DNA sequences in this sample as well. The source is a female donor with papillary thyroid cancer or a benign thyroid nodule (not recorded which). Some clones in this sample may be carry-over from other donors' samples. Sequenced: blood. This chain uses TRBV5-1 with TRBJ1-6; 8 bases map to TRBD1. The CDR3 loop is CASSLDRDRSYNSPLHF. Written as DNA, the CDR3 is TGCGCCAGCAGCTTAGATCGGGACAGGTCCTATAATTCACCCCTCCACTTT.